Listed here are 26 T cell receptor beta chains from one sample, sequenced in a study of CD8 T cells in Susac syndrome. RNA in amounts of about 0.45 to 1 ug was reverse transcribed with random hexamers. Using its own MiXCR run on the immunoSEQ multiplex PCR reads, TCRdb lists one record per CDR3 protein. The repertoire holds roughly 150,000 distinct CDR3 sequences, 90% to 95% seen once, with roughly 0.15% in the top ten. Material: CD4+ T cells from PBMCs. The source is a human donor with Susac syndrome.

This clonotype has only a few counts. The chain combines TRBV13 with TRBJ2-1; 10 bases are shared with TRBD1. The V and J ends lost 5 bases and 7 bases, in that order; junction bases with no gene match: 8. The CDR3 covers 15 residues. Germline CDR1 is PRHDT and CDR2 is FYEKMQ (reference sequence). CDR3 sequence: CASSPRDRGVNEQFF. The CDR3, as DNA: TGTGCCAGCAGCCCCCGGGACAGGGGTGTGAATGAGCAGTTCTTC.

V and J are TRBV7-9 and TRBJ1-5; 7 nucleotides match TRBD1. This CDR3 comprises 16 residues. The germline V gene encodes CDR1 SEHNR and CDR2 FQNEAQ (reference sequence). J gave up 0 bases and V 5 bases, and 7 bases lay outside the gene matches. CDR3 loop: CASSPGTADSNQPQHF. The CDR3 nucleotides are TGTGCCAGCAGCCCGGGGACAGCCGATAGCAATCAGCCCCAGCATTTT.

The chain links TRBV6-5 to TRBJ1-2; TRBD1 matches at 7 bases. Germline assignment: CDR1 MNHEY and CDR2 SVGAGI. CDR3 length: 13 amino acids. The ends lost 0 bases at V and 7 bases at J; junction bases unmatched: 2. CDR3 residues: CASSYSNRGGYTF. The DNA for the CDR3 is TGTGCCAGCAGTTACTCGAACAGGGGTGGCTACACCTTC.

The J gene is TRBJ1-2, the V gene TRBV9, with D maybe TRBD1 (5 bases). This CDR3 is 15 amino acids long. V dropped 1 base and J dropped 8 bases, with 18 bases sitting between them. Germline V gene sequence: CDR1 SGDLS, CDR2 YYNGEE. CDR3 protein: CASSVSGTPPGGYTF. CDR3 DNA sequence: TGTGCCAGCAGCGTATCTGGGACTCCCCCCGGGGGCTACACCTTC.

The chain links TRBV6-5 to TRBJ2-3; D may be TRBD2 (6 bases). Trimming took 6 bases from V and 3 from J, leaving 13 bases between them. This CDR3 has 14 residues. Per the germline V gene, CDR1 is MNHEY and CDR2 is SVGAGI. The CDR3 reads CASRDGGVTDTQYF. The CDR3 DNA reads as TGTGCCAGCAGGGACGGGGGAGTTACAGATACGCAGTATTTT.

The chain has TRBV29-1 and TRBJ2-7; 8 nucleotides match TRBD1. From germline, CDR1 is SQVTM and CDR2 ANQGSEA. The V segment lost 1 base and the J segment 3 bases; nucleotides outside the gene matches: 2. The CDR3 is 13 residues long. The CDR3, as DNA: TGCAGCGTTGAAGGGACAGGGTTCTACGAGCAGTACTTC. The encoded protein is CSVEGTGFYEQYF.

This chain links TRBV13 with TRBJ2-5; perhaps D is TRBD1 or TRBD2 (5 bases each). There are 17 residues in the CDR3. Germline lookup yields CDR1 PRHDT and CDR2 FYEKMQ (reference sequence). Trimming left V 0 bases short and J 2 bases short, with 16 bases between. The CDR3 nucleotides are TGTGCCAGCAGCTTAGGTCTTCCGGGACCTCAGCAAGAGACCCAGTACTTC. Translation gives CASSLGLPGPQQETQYF.

The chain carries TRBV20-1 and TRBJ1-5, with TRBD1 as a possible D gene (6 bases). Trimming shortened V by 3 bases and J by 0 bases, and 12 bases separated the two germline ends. CDR3 length: 15 amino acids. Germline V gene lookup returns CDR1 DFQATT and CDR2 SNEGSKA (reference sequence). The CDR3 spells CSARDTGISNQPQHF. The CDR3 DNA is TGCAGTGCTAGGGACACAGGGATTAGCAATCAGCCCCAGCATTTT.

This clonotype was seen just once. The rearrangement uses TRBV20-1 and TRBJ1-6; 10 nucleotides match TRBD1. Germline-derived CDR1 and CDR2 are DFQATT and SNEGSKA (reference sequence). V lost 2 bases and J lost 5; bases outside the gene matches: 6. The CDR3 extends over 16 amino acids. CDR3 nucleotide sequence: TGCAGTGCTAGAAGCTACGGGACAGGGGATAATTCACCCCTCCACTTT. Its protein product is CSARSYGTGDNSPLHF.

CDR3 in amino acids: CASSLDSGGAQAYEQYF. As DNA, the CDR3 is TGTGCCAGCAGCTTGGATAGCGGGGGGGCCCAAGCCTACGAGCAGTACTTC. The chain recombines TRBV5-4 with TRBJ2-7; the match to TRBD2 covers 11 bases. Per the germline V gene, CDR1 is SGHNT and CDR2 is YYREEE (reference sequence). The ends lost 0 bases at V and 2 bases at J; junction bases unmatched: 7. The CDR3 is made up of 17 amino acids.

The rearrangement joins TRBV12-3 or TRBV12-4 to TRBJ2-1; D possibly uses TRBD1 or TRBD2 (5 bases each). This CDR3 has 15 residues. The V end was cut by 6 bases, the J end by 2 bases, with 14 bases between. The DNA of the CDR3 is TGTGCCAGCAGGGATAGGGGAGACCCCTACAATGAGCAGTTCTTC. It codes for CASRDRGDPYNEQFF.

This rearrangement joins TRBV5-1 to TRBJ1-1; TRBD1 is a possible D gene (5 bases). Trimming removed 4 bases at V and 11 bases at J, with 24 bases between. CDR3 length: 15 residues. Germline-derived CDR1 and CDR2 are SGHRS and YFSETQ. This CDR3 is CASSPALGSGQGAFF. CDR3 in DNA: TGCGCCAGCAGCCCCGCCCTGGGCTCAGGGCAAGGGGCTTTCTTT.

This chain joins TRBV3-1 and TRBJ1-6; possibly TRBD1 for D (6 bases). This CDR3 comprises 13 residues. CDR1 is LGHDT and CDR2 is YNNKEL in the germline V gene (reference sequence). V dropped 3 bases and J dropped 9 bases, with 9 bases sitting between them. DNA of the CDR3: TGTGCCAGCAGCCAGCCCAGGGGTTCACCCCTCCACTTT. It encodes CASSQPRGSPLHF.

The rearrangement joins TRBV24-1 to TRBJ2-1, with 9 positions matching TRBD1. The CDR3 extends over 15 amino acids. With V trimmed by 4 bases and J by 8 bases, 8 bases remained unmatched. Per the germline V gene, CDR1 is KGHDR and CDR2 is SFDVKD. This chain's CDR3 is CATSDSGQGSDEQFF. The CDR3 DNA reads as TGTGCCACCAGTGACTCGGGACAGGGAAGCGATGAGCAGTTCTTC.

This sequence joins TRBV12-5 and TRBJ2-1; D gene ambiguous. CDR1 LGHNT and CDR2 FRNRAP come from the germline V gene. CDR3 length: 15 residues. V was pared by 5 bases and J by 6 bases, with 17 bases between. CDR3 sequence: CASGLPLRYSNEQFF. Here the CDR3 DNA reads TGTGCTAGTGGTCTCCCCTTGAGGTACAGCAATGAGCAGTTCTTC.

The rearrangement uses TRBV9 and TRBJ2-1; D perhaps matches TRBD1 (5 bases). The ends were cut back, 3 bases at V and 4 bases at J, with 17 bases in the middle. Germline loops: CDR1 SGDLS, CDR2 YYNGEE. The CDR3 sequence is 16 residues long. CDR3 region: CASSGVQGSPYNEQFF. The CDR3 DNA reads as TGTGCCAGCAGCGGAGTGCAGGGATCCCCATACAATGAGCAGTTCTTC.

This sequence joins TRBV12-3 or TRBV12-4 and TRBJ1-2; D is ambiguous. V lost 6 bases, J lost 7 bases, and 18 bases lay in between. The CDR3 totals 14 residues. The CDR3: CASRKQAAAGGYTF. CDR3 nucleotides: TGTGCCAGCAGGAAACAAGCCGCGGCGGGTGGCTACACCTTC.

The chain carries TRBV7-2 and TRBJ1-5; a possible D gene is TRBD1 (6 bases). This CDR3 contains 14 residues. Germline V gives CDR1 SGHTA, CDR2 FQGNSA. The V gene lost 5 bases and the J gene lost 6 bases, with 14 bases spanning the gap. CDR3 DNA: TGTGCCAGCAGCCCACAGGGTTTGAGTCAGCCCCAGCATTTT. This translates into CASSPQGLSQPQHF.

V is TRBV12-3 or TRBV12-4 and J is TRBJ2-7; possibly TRBD2 for D (6 bases). Trimming took off 8 bases at V and 9 bases at J, with 20 bases between the two ends. The CDR3 contains 13 residues. CDR3 loop: CASQEGLLNPQYF. DNA of the CDR3: TGTGCCAGCCAGGAGGGACTTTTAAATCCGCAGTACTTC.

V is TRBV29-1 and J is TRBJ2-7; D gene ambiguous. Between the trimmed V and J ends, which lost 4 bases and 3 bases, there was a span of 7 bases. Germline values: CDR1 SQVTM, CDR2 ANQGSEA. The CDR3 consists of 11 residues. The CDR3 bases are TGCAGCGTTGCTGGGGACTACGAGCAGTACTTC. As protein: CSVAGDYEQYF.

V and J are TRBV14 and TRBJ2-3; D perhaps matches TRBD1 (6 bases). CDR3 length: 16 residues. V lost 4 bases and J 0 bases, leaving 14 bases between the germline ends. Germline CDR1 SGHDN, CDR2 FVKESK. Here the CDR3 DNA reads TGTGCCAGCAGCCCACTTGGACAGTTTAGCACAGATACGCAGTATTTT. Amino acid sequence: CASSPLGQFSTDTQYF. The whole variable domain, filled in from reference TRBV14 and TRBJ2-3, reads EAGVTQFPSHSVIEKGQTVTLRCDPISGHDNLYWYRRVMGKEIKFLLHFVKESKQDESGMPNNRFLAERTGGTYSTLKVQPAELEDSGVYFCASSPLGQFSTDTQYFGPGTRLTVL.

The chain employs TRBV25-1 and TRBJ1-6; D gene ambiguous. The CDR3 runs to 15 residues. The V gene lost 3 bases and the J gene lost 7 bases, with 13 bases spanning the gap. Germline V gene data show CDR1 as MGHDK and CDR2 as SYGVNS. CDR3 region: CASSDRVLGNSPLHF. The CDR3 DNA sequence: TGTGCCAGCAGTGATAGGGTTTTGGGAAATTCACCCCTCCACTTT.

The chain is built from TRBV9 and TRBJ2-7, with D perhaps matching TRBD2 (5 bases). The CDR3 has 14 amino acids. Trimming stripped 0 bases from V and 5 bases from J, with 12 bases between. Germline V lookup: CDR1 SGDLS, CDR2 YYNGEE. DNA of the CDR3: TGTGCCAGCAGCGTAGGTACAATACTAGACGAGCAGTACTTC. It specifies CASSVGTILDEQYF.

This chain connects TRBV4-2 to TRBJ1-2; 9 bases agree with TRBD1. CDR1 is LGHNA and CDR2 is YNFKEQ in the germline V gene. The CDR3 length is 16 residues. Trimming removed 1 base from V and 4 bases from J; junction bases left unmatched: 7. For the CDR3, the DNA is TGTGCCAGCAGCCAAGTTCCGGGACAGGGCACCTATGGCTACACCTTC. Amino acid sequence: CASSQVPGQGTYGYTF.

V is TRBV14 and J is TRBJ1-2; 10 nucleotides agree with TRBD1. V dropped 0 bases and J dropped 4; count of bases not matched to a gene: 5. This CDR3 has 16 residues. Germline V lookup: CDR1 SGHDN, CDR2 FVKESK. As DNA, the CDR3 is TGTGCCAGCAGCCAAGACTGGGACAGGGGAATCTATGGCTACACCTTC. Amino acid sequence: CASSQDWDRGIYGYTF.

V and J are TRBV3-1 and TRBJ1-2; the match to TRBD1 covers 8 bases. V lost 0 bases and J lost 7; bases outside the gene matches: 7. The CDR3 contains 15 residues. CDR1 is LGHDT, CDR2 YNNKEL, per germline (reference sequence). CDR3 sequence (DNA): TGTGCCAGCAGCCAAGATTTGCAGGGGGCGCCTGGCTACACCTTC. It is translated as CASSQDLQGAPGYTF.